This T cell receptor (beta chain) was sequenced during a study of early T cells in non-severe SARS-CoV-2 infection. TCRdb called the 5' RACE reads again in MiXCR, with one record for every CDR3 protein. The table has 55,000 to 75,000 distinct CDR3 sequences, roughly 8.8% seen once. This CDR3 spans 15 amino acids. The V end was cut by 2 bases, the J end by 2 bases, with 10 bases between. The rearrangement joins TRBV12-3 or TRBV12-4 to TRBJ2-4; TRBD2 is a possible D gene (7 bases). Source material: whole blood. The sequence was obtained from an adult who was a healthcare worker with PCR-confirmed SARS-CoV-2 infection or an uninfected control (not recorded which). The CDR3 region has the DNA TGTGCCAGCAGTTTACGGGGGGCATCCAAAAACATTCAGTACTTC. This sequence encodes CASSLRGASKNIQYF.